This T cell receptor beta chain was observed in a study of chemoradiotherapy in HPV16-positive cancers. Findings and limits, study-wide: HPV-responsive T-cell expansion during chemoradiotherapy was linked to improved recurrence-free survival in HPV16-positive patients.

Repeated repertoire sampling spanned the course of chemoradiotherapy. About this clone: The target antigen is unknown.

The assay was immunoSEQ multiplex PCR, and TCRdb's table has in-frame clones only and misses some. Here the sample spans more than 35,000 clones, about 77% being singletons. This CDR3 is built from 14 residues. Trimming at V came to 4 bases and at J to 4 bases, leaving 7 bases not matched to a gene. CDR1 is SGHRS, CDR2 YFSETQ, per germline. The TCR comes from a human donor with HPV-associated anogenital cancer. This chain uses TRBV5-1 with TRBJ1-1; 7 nucleotides agree with TRBD1. The sample in question was blood, obtained from a patient who underwent chemoradiotherapy. The CDR3 DNA is TGCGCCAGCAGCACGACAGGGACGGGCACTGAAGCTTTCTTT. This sequence encodes CASSTTGTGTEAFF.